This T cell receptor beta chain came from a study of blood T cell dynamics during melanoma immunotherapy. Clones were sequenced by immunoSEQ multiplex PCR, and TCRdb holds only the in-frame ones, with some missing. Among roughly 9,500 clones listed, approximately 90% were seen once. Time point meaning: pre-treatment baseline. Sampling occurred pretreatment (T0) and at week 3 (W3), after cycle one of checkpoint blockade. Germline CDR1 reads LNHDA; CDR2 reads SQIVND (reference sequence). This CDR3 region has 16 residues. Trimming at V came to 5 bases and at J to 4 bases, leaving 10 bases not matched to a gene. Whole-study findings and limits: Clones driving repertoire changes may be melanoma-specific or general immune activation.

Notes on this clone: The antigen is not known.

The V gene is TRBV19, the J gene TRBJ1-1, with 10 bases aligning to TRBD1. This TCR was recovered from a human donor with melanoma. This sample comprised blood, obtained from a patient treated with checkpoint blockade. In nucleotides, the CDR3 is TGTGCCAGTAGTCCTCGGACAGGGGGTGGTGGCACTGAAGCTTTCTTT. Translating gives CASSPRTGGGGTEAFF.